Listed here are 11 T cell receptor beta chains from one sample, sequenced in a study of early T cells in non-severe SARS-CoV-2 infection. TCRdb re-analysed the 5' RACE reads in MiXCR, keeping a single row per CDR3 protein. Of about 98,000 distinct CDR3 sequences listed, 8% to 13% are singletons. The sample taken for sequencing was whole blood. The receptors stem from an adult who was a healthcare worker with PCR-confirmed SARS-CoV-2 infection or an uninfected control (not recorded which).

The chain is built from TRBV6-5 and TRBJ1-1; D is unclear. The CDR3 has 14 amino acids. Trimming removed 3 bases at V and 1 base at J, with 9 bases between. The germline CDR1 and CDR2 sequences are MNHEY and SVGAGI. CDR3 DNA sequence: TGTGCCAGCAGTTATTACTCTGCGAACACTGAAGCTTTCTTT. This encodes CASSYYSANTEAFF.

The rearrangement uses TRBV6-6 and TRBJ2-1; 7 bases are shared with TRBD1. The CDR3 consists of 16 residues. The germline V gene has CDR1 MNHNY and CDR2 SVGAGI (reference sequence). With V trimmed by 3 bases and J by 2 bases, 7 bases remained unmatched. CDR3 nucleotides: TGTGCCAGCAGTTATTCCGTAGGGGGCGCCTACAATGAGCAGTTCTTC. Its translation: CASSYSVGGAYNEQFF.

V usage is TRBV5-1 and J usage is TRBJ1-4; 9 bases fit TRBD1. Germline CDR1 is SGHRS and CDR2 is YFSETQ. CDR3 size: 15 residues. V was clipped by 4 bases and J by 7 bases; unmatched bases: 8. CDR3 protein: CASSLTGTGSEKLFF. The CDR3 DNA reads as TGCGCCAGCAGCCTGACCGGGACAGGGAGTGAAAAACTGTTTTTT.

This clonotype was found many times. This chain joins TRBV19 and TRBJ1-2; D is possibly TRBD1 (5 bases). Germline CDR1 is LNHDA and CDR2 is SQIVND (reference sequence). The CDR3 sequence is 14 residues long. With 4 bases removed from V and 4 bases from J, the gap between germline ends came to 13 bases. The CDR3 loop reads CASSRTGPFYGYTF. In DNA, the CDR3 is TGTGCCAGTAGTAGAACAGGACCTTTCTATGGCTACACCTTC.

This chain joins TRBV5-1 and TRBJ2-5, with 9 bases identical to TRBD2. Germline CDR1 is SGHRS and CDR2 is YFSETQ. V lost 4 bases to trimming and J lost 3 bases; unmatched junction nucleotides: 7. CDR3 length: 15 residues. The CDR3: CASSRGVAGEETQYF. CDR3 DNA sequence: TGCGCCAGCAGCCGTGGAGTAGCGGGAGAAGAGACCCAGTACTTC.

On this clonotype itself: At one end the junction does not follow the germline gene, possibly because of a read error. This rearrangement joins TRBV7-8 to TRBJ2-7, with unresolved D. CDR3 length: 13 residues. Germline-derived CDR1 and CDR2 are SGHVS and FQNEAQ. CDR3 coding DNA: TGTGCTAGCAGCTTTCTTCAGGACTACGAGCAGTACTTC. It is translated as CASSFLQDYEQYF.

This sequence joins TRBV12-3 or TRBV12-4 and TRBJ2-3, with 9 bases aligning to TRBD2. With 5 bases clipped from V and 0 bases from J, the junction kept 6 bases outside the gene matches. The CDR3 loop spans 16 amino acids. DNA for the CDR3: TGTGCCAGCAGTCCTCCTAGCGGGGCTAGCACAGATACGCAGTATTTT. Protein: CASSPPSGASTDTQYF.

This clonotype was recorded at least ten times. The genes are TRBV11-2 and TRBJ2-1; 8 bases map to TRBD2. The CDR3 contains 14 residues. Looked up from germline, CDR1 is SGHAT and CDR2 is FQNNGV. J lost 6 bases, V lost 3 bases, and 4 bases had no gene match. CDR3 loop: CASSFGTRLNEQFF. In DNA, the CDR3 is TGTGCCAGCAGCTTCGGGACTAGACTCAATGAGCAGTTCTTC.

This clonotype was detected a few times. The chain has TRBV14 and TRBJ2-5, with 8 bases lining up with TRBD1. Germline assignment: CDR1 SGHDN and CDR2 FVKESK. V trimming: 3 bases; J trimming: 5 bases; junction bases outside the gene matches: 5. The CDR3 has 14 residues. The CDR3 DNA reads as TGTGCCAGCAGCCACCGGACAGGGTTCGAGACCCAGTACTTC. Translated: CASSHRTGFETQYF.

The V gene is TRBV2, the J gene TRBJ2-6; D could derive from TRBD1 or TRBD2 (5 bases each). The CDR3 extends over 15 amino acids. Germline CDR1 SNHLY, CDR2 FYNNEI. The germline V and J ends were trimmed by 3 bases and 4 bases, with 10 bases remaining between them. CDR3 nucleotide sequence: TGTGCCAGCAGTGATAACAGGAGGGGGGCCAACGTCCTGACTTTC. It specifies CASSDNRRGANVLTF. The full variable domain, rest sourced from reference TRBV2 and TRBJ2-6, is EPEVTQTPSHQVTQMGQEVILRCVPISNHLYFYWYRQILGQKVEFLVSFYNNEISEKSEIFDDQFSVERPDGSNFTLKIRSTKLEDSAMYFCASSDNRRGANVLTFGAGSRLTVL.

At least ten counts were recorded for this clonotype. This chain joins TRBV5-1 and TRBJ2-5; D is unresolved. Per germline, CDR1 SGHRS and CDR2 YFSETQ. With 0 bases removed from V and 0 bases from J, the gap between germline ends came to 6 bases. The CDR3 loop spans 14 amino acids. The CDR3 protein is CASSLGANQETQYF. For the CDR3, the DNA is TGCGCCAGCAGCTTGGGGGCTAACCAAGAGACCCAGTACTTC.